This is a list of T cell receptor beta chains from one sample in a study of monozygotic twins with inflammatory bowel disease. TCRdb reworked the 5' RACE reads into one entry per CDR3 protein, no DNA. The sample data list 93,000 or so distinct CDR3 sequences. The sequencing input was blood. Receptors originate from a human donor with ulcerative colitis or Crohn's disease, or a healthy co-twin of an affected twin (not recorded which). The CDR3 runs from the conserved cysteine through the conserved F or W. Size tells how often a clone was seen (once, few, many) or the class of an expanded clone, and some rows leave it out.

-	TRBV7-9	TRBJ2-7	CASSFGGGDEQYF
-	TRBV7-8	TRBJ1-1	CASSLPGGWAFF
-	TRBV20-1	TRBJ2-3	CSAQRAGGRADTQYF
-	TRBV5-1	TRBJ2-7	CASSLTGFNEQYF
-	TRBV7-2	TRBJ2-5	CASSLEWRRETQYF
-	TRBV10-3	TRBJ1-2	CAISPTDYGYTF
-	TRBV2	TRBJ2-1	CASSGRGTGGWEQFF
-	TRBV27	TRBJ2-3	CASSLASTDTQYF
-	TRBV5-4	TRBJ1-5	CASSSPRGRYSNQPQHF
-	TRBV19	TRBJ1-2	CASSMIPQGGTYGYTF
-	TRBV30	TRBJ1-1	CAWSVQSYMNTEAFF
-	TRBV5-1	TRBJ2-3	CASSPSGGAADTQYF
-	TRBV13	TRBJ2-7	CASTTDRGHEQYF
-	TRBV18	TRBJ1-1	CASSREAVNIEAFF
-	TRBV10-3	TRBJ2-5	CAIRGDSLIETQYF
-	TRBV7-9	TRBJ2-2	CASNPSGGNTGELFF
-	TRBV20-1	TRBJ2-4	CSGRGGGKNIQYF
-	TRBV10-3	TRBJ2-3	CAITPSEYTDTQYF
-	TRBV3-1	TRBJ1-6	CASSQDSSRSPLHF
-	TRBV28	TRBJ2-5	CASSNPGTQDQETQYF
-	TRBV7-2	TRBJ2-4	CASGKPTAKNIQYF
-	TRBV4-3	TRBJ1-5	CASSQVVGNRRGNQPQHF
-	TRBV10-3	TRBJ2-7	CAISTDRGGGYEQYF
-	TRBV4-1	TRBJ1-5	CASSQERGTRGASNQPQHF
-	TRBV7-2	TRBJ1-1	CASRQGQITEAFF
-	TRBV20-1	TRBJ2-1	CRARDSLSSSGNYNEQFF
-	TRBV4-3	TRBJ2-3	CASSQESHLNTDTQYF
-	TRBV28	TRBJ2-5	CASSFGQGSEETQYF
-	TRBV20-1	TRBJ2-1	CSATGQRGYNEQFF
-	TRBV5-1	TRBJ2-1	CASSPRGGGRGNEQFF
-	TRBV5-6	TRBJ1-1	CASSLGGVGPEAFF
-	TRBV6-5	TRBJ1-6	CASSYEGESSYNSPLHF
-	TRBV10-3	TRBJ2-5	CAISLYGTKETQYF
-	TRBV20-1	TRBJ1-1	CSASIPQGAMQDTEAFF
-	TRBV5-1	TRBJ2-4	CASRVKDSNIQYF
-	TRBV19	TRBJ2-5	CASSMRQRTETQYF
-	TRBV7-6	TRBJ2-5	CASSLNRDGETQYF
-	TRBV6-5	TRBJ2-7	CASNLAGEYEQYF
-	TRBV2	TRBJ1-5	CASRSEFNQPQHF
-	TRBV7-9	TRBJ1-1	CASSLQQGNTEAFF
-	TRBV6-1	TRBJ1-2	CASTRSRNTNYGYTF
-	TRBV5-1	TRBJ2-2	CASSGGDRGGTGELFF
-	TRBV19	TRBJ1-5	CASSTRTAPHSNQPQHF
-	TRBV20-1	TRBJ1-5	CSARSGAPNQPQHF
-	TRBV20-1	TRBJ2-7	CTCGAPLLSSYEQYF
-	TRBV5-1	TRBJ1-1	CASSLEGQGLSEAFF
-	TRBV28	TRBJ2-7	CASSPPSSAGARSYEQYF
-	TRBV20-1	TRBJ1-6	CSAAYGASRGSPLHF
-	TRBV4-3	TRBJ2-7	CASSTRTGGGYEQYF
-	TRBV11-3	TRBJ2-1	CASSPGQASYNEQFF
medium-sized	TRBV7-2	TRBJ2-3	CASSLVRVDTQYF
-	TRBV12-3/TRBV12-4	TRBJ1-5	CASSWGSDQPQHF
-	TRBV4-3	TRBJ2-7	CASSQVFGDEQYF